The clone carrying this T cell receptor beta chain has ten or more counts. The antigen is unknown. The data were obtained in a study of blood T cells in healthy people across ages. Trimming stripped 1 base from V and 0 bases from J, with 7 bases between. Per germline, CDR1 SNHLY and CDR2 FYNNEI. The CDR3 length is 15 residues. A J-beta primer mix and a sample-barcoded 5' primer were used in a second PCR of roughly 6 to 11 cycles. TCRdb analysed the 5' RACE reads with MiXCR anew, one entry per CDR3 protein. Of 850,000 to 1,000,000 distinct CDR3 sequences in the sample, 48% were seen once. Study-wide points: Samples with more naive T cells showed higher observed beta diversity. It was not possible, with unsorted PBMCs, to conclusively compare naive and antigen-experienced cells. Significant beta diversity loss was already apparent by age around 40, declining roughly linearly. Unknown donor CMV status possibly confounded expanded clonotype changes.

The TCR was taken from a man aged 25 to 45 in good health. The chain is built from TRBV2 and TRBJ2-1, with D possibly matching TRBD1 (5 bases). Sequenced input: blood. The CDR3 nucleotides read TGTGCCAGCAGTGAAGAGCAGGGCTCCTACAATGAGCAGTTCTTC. Residues: CASSEEQGSYNEQFF.